The entry that follows covers one T cell receptor beta chain sequence. Profiled with immunoSEQ multiplex PCR; TCRdb holds only in-frame clones, not every one. The table shows 200,000 to 250,000 clones, with just under 85% occurring only once. This sample is drawn from a study of blood T cell repertoires in COVID-19. As for the study in general: Sites in the United States, Italy and Spain provided acute and convalescent COVID-19 samples.

Germline trimming cut 5 bases from V and 4 bases from J; bases unmatched to any gene: 7. Germline-derived CDR1 and CDR2 are MNHNS and SASEGT. The CDR3 runs to 15 residues. This clonotype was obtained from a man older than 75 with acute or convalescent COVID-19. The chain employs TRBV6-1 and TRBJ2-1; 8 bases are a match to TRBD2. The sequenced sample was peripheral blood. CDR3 coding DNA: TGTGCCAGCAGTAATCCCGGGGGGGGGTACAATGAGCAGTTCTTC. It yields the protein CASSNPGGGYNEQFF.